The clone carrying this T cell receptor (beta chain) was counted between two and nine times. Its antigen is undetermined. These data belong to a study of beta chain features in type 1 diabetes. Study-level points and caveats: PCR, the amplification step, might favor shorter templates, equally in patients and controls.

Germline V gives CDR1 ENHRY, CDR2 SYGVKD. Trimming took off 4 bases at V and 1 base at J, with 7 bases between the two ends. The CDR3 totals 13 residues. Naive, central memory, regulatory and stem cell-like memory cells within the CD4+ compartment were sorted using CD45RO/CCR7/CD25/CD127/CD95/CD27. cDNA synthesis used the whole RNA isolate, giving expressed TCRB sequences. It was found that naive, central memory and regulatory T cell samples averaged about 3.5 million reads. The method was immunoSEQ multiplex PCR; TCRdb's version includes in-frame clones alone and lacks a portion of them. Of under 500,000 clones in the sample, approximately 31% were seen once.

The genes are TRBV10-3 and TRBJ1-1; no clear D gene. The sample consisted of naive CD4+ T cells from blood. This TCR was recovered from a man aged 18 to 30 in good health. This chain's CDR3 is CAISGTENTEAFF. Written as DNA, the CDR3 is TGTGCCATCAGTGGCACAGAGAACACTGAAGCTTTCTTT.